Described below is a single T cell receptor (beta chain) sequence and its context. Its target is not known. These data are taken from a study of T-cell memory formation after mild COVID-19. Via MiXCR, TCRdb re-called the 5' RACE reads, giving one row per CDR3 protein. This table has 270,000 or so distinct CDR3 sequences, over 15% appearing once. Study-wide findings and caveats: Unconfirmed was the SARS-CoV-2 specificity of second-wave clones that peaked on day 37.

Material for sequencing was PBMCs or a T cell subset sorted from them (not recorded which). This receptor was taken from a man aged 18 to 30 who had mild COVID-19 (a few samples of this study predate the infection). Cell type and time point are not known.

The chain's CDR3 is CASRGHYDQPQHF. CDR3 sequence (DNA): TGTGCCAGCAGAGGGCATTACGACCAGCCCCAGCATTTT. V usage is TRBV6-5 and J usage is TRBJ1-5, with unresolved D. The CDR3 runs 13 residues. The V gene's germline CDR1 is MNHEY and CDR2 SVGAGI. The V gene lost 6 bases and the J gene lost 7 bases, with 13 bases spanning the gap.